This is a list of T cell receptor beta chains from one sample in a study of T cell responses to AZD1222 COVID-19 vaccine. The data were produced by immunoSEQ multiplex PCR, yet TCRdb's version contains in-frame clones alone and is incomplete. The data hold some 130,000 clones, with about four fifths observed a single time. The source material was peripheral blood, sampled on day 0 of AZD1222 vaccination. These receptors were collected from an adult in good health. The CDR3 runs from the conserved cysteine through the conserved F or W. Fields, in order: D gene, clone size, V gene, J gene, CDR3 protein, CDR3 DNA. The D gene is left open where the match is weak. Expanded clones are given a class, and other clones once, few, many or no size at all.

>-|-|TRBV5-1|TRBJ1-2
CASSLRGGDGYGYTF
TGCGCCAGCAGCTTGCGGGGAGGGGATGGCTATGGCTACACCTTC
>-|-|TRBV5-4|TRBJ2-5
CASSSVDRLAETQYF
TGTGCCAGCAGCTCCGTTGACAGACTGGCAGAGACCCAGTACTTC
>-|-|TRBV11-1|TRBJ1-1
CASSFRGGTEAFF
TGTGCCAGCAGCTTTAGGGGAGGGACTGAAGCTTTCTTT
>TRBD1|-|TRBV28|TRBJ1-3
CASSPTGPGNTIYF
TGTGCCAGCAGTCCGACAGGGCCTGGAAACACCATATATTTT
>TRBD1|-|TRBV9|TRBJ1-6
CASSPRQGANSPLHF
TGTGCCAGCAGCCCAAGACAGGGGGCGAATTCACCCCTCCACTTT
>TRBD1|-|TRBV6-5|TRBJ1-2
CASIPDRVAGYTF
TGTGCCAGCATCCCCGACAGGGTGGCTGGCTACACCTTC
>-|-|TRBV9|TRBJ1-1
CASSPTGVSVTEAFF
TGTGCCAGCAGCCCCACGGGGGTATCAGTCACTGAAGCTTTCTTT
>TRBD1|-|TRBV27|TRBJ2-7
CASSFEAGGEQYF
TGTGCCAGCAGTTTTGAGGCAGGGGGAGAGCAGTACTTC
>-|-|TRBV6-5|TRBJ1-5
CACRGGGNQPQHF
TGTGCCTGCAGGGGTGGGGGCAATCAGCCCCAGCATTTT
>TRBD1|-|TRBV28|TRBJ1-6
CASSLVGTGSSYNSPLHF
TGTGCCAGCAGTTTAGTAGGGACAGGGAGCTCCTATAATTCACCCCTCCACTTT
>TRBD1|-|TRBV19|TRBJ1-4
CASNHLTGATNEKLFF
TGTGCCAGTAACCACTTGACAGGGGCAACTAATGAAAAACTGTTTTTT
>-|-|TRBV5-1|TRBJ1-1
CASSLGRLSNTEAFF
TGCGCCAGCAGCTTGGGCAGGCTTTCGAACACTGAAGCTTTCTTT
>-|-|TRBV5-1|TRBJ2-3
CASSLVRVSTDTQYF
TGCGCCAGCAGCTTGGTTCGCGTTAGCACAGATACGCAGTATTTT
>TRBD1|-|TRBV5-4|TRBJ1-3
CASSLEGGPPGNTIYF
TGTGCCAGCAGCTTGGAAGGGGGCCCACCTGGAAACACCATATATTTT
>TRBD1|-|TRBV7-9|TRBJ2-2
CASSLDRASGELFF
TGTGCCAGCAGCTTGGACAGGGCATCAGGGGAGCTGTTTTTT
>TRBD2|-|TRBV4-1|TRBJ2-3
CASSQFGGGGVDTQYF
TGCGCCAGCAGCCAATTTGGCGGGGGAGGGGTAGATACGCAGTATTTT
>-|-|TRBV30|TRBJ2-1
CAWSSQNYNEQFF
TGTGCCTGGAGTTCCCAAAACTACAATGAGCAGTTCTTC
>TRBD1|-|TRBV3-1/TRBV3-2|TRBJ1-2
CASSQTGGYGYTF
TGTGCCAGCAGCCAGACAGGGGGCTATGGCTACACCTTC
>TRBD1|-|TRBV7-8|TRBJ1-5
CASSSGKTGGQNQPQHF
TGTGCCAGCAGCTCCGGAAAGACAGGGGGCCAAAATCAGCCCCAGCATTTT
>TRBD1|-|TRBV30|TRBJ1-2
CAWSSYRGPYGYTF
TGTGCCTGGAGTTCTTACAGGGGGCCGTATGGCTACACCTTC
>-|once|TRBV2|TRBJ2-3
CASSGGLRTDTQYF
TGTGCCAGCAGTGGTGGACTTCGCACAGATACGCAGTATTTT
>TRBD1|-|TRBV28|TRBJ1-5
CASRTDRGNQPQHF
TGTGCCAGCAGAACCGACAGGGGCAATCAGCCCCAGCATTTT
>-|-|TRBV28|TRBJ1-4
CASSLGRSNEKLFF
TGTGCCAGCAGTTTAGGACGGAGTAATGAAAAACTGTTTTTT
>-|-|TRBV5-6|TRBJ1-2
CASSSPSGGMSGGYTF
TGTGCCAGCAGCTCACCCTCGGGAGGGATGTCAGGGGGCTACACCTTC
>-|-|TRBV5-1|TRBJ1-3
CASSLYIGSKNTIYF
TGCGCCAGCAGCTTGTACATCGGATCGAAGAACACCATATATTTT
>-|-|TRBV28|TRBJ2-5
CASSLTKQETQYF
TGTGCCAGCAGTTTGACAAAACAAGAGACCCAGTACTTC
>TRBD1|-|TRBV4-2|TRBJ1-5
CASSQVGNIGGTQHF
TGTGCCAGCAGCCAAGTGGGTAATATAGGGGGCACCCAGCATTTT
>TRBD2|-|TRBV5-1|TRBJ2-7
CASSPSGRGISYEQYF
TGCGCCAGCAGCCCCTCAGGGAGGGGAATCTCCTACGAGCAGTACTTC
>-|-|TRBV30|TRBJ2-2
CALGDTGELFF
TGTGCCCTCGGCGACACCGGGGAGCTGTTTTTT
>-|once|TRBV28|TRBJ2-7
CASSLGQGIIYEQYF
TGTGCCAGCAGTTTGGGTCAGGGTATAATCTACGAGCAGTACTTC
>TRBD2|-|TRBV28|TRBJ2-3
CASSFRGGANTQYF
TGTGCCAGCAGTTTTCGCGGGGGGGCAAATACGCAGTATTTT
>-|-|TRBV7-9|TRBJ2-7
CASSSRDYEQYF
TGTGCCAGCAGCTCCAGGGACTACGAGCAGTACTTC
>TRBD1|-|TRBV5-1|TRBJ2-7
CASSQNWGQGYLQKSYEQYF
TGCGCCAGCAGCCAGAACTGGGGACAGGGCTATTTACAGAAAAGCTACGAGCAGTACTTC
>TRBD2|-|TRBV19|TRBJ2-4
CASTARGVNIQYF
TGTGCCAGTACCGCGCGGGGGGTAAACATTCAGTACTTC
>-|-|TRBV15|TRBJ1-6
CATSRDLRNSPLHF
TGTGCCACCAGCAGAGATCTAAGGAATTCACCCCTCCACTTT